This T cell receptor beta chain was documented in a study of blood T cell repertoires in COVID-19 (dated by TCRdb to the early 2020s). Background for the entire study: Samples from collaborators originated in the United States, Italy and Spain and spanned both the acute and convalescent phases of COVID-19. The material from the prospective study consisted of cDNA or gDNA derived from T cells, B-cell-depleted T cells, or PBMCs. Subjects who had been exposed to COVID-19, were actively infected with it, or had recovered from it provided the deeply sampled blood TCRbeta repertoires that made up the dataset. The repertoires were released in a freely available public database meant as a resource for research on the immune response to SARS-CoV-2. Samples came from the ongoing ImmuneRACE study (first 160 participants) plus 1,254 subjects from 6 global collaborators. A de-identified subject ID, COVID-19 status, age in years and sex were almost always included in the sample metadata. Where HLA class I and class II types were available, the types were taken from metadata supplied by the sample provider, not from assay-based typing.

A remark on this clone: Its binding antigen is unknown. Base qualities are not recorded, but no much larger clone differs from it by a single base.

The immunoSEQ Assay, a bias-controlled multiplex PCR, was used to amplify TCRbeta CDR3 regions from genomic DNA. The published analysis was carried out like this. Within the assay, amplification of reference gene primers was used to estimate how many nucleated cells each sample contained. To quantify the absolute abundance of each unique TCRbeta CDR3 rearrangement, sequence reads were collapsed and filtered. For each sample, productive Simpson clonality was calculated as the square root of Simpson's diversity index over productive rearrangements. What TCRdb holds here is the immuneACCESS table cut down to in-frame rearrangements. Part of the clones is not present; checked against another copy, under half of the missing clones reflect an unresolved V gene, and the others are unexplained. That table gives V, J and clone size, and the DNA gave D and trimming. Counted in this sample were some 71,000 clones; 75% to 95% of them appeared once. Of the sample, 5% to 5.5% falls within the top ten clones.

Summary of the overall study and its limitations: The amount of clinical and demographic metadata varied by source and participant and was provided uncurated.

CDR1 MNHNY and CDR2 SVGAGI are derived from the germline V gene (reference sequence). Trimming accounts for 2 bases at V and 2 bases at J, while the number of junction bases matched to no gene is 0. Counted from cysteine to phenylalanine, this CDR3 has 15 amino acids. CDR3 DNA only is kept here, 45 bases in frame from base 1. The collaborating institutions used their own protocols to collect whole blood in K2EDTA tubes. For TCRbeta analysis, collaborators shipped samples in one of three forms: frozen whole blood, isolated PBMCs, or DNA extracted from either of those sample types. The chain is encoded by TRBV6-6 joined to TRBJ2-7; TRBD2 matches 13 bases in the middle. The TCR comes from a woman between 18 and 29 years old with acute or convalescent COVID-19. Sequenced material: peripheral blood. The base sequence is TGTGCCAGCAGTTACACTAGCGGGGGGGCCTACGAGCAGTACTTC. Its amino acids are CASSYTSGGAYEQYF.